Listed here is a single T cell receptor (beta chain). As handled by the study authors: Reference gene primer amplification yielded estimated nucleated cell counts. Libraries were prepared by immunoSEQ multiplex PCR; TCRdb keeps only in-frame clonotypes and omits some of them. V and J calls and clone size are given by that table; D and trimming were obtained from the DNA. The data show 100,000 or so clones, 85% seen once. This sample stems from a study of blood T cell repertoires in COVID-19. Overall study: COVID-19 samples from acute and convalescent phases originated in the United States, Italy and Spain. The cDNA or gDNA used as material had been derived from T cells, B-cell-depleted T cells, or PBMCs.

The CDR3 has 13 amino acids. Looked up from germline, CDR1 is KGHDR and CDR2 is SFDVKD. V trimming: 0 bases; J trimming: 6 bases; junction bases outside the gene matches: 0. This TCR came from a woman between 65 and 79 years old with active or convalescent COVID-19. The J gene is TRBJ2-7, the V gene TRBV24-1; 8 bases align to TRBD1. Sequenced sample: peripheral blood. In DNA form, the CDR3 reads TGTGCCACCAGTGATTTGACAGGGGGCGAGCAGTACTTC. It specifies CATSDLTGGEQYF.